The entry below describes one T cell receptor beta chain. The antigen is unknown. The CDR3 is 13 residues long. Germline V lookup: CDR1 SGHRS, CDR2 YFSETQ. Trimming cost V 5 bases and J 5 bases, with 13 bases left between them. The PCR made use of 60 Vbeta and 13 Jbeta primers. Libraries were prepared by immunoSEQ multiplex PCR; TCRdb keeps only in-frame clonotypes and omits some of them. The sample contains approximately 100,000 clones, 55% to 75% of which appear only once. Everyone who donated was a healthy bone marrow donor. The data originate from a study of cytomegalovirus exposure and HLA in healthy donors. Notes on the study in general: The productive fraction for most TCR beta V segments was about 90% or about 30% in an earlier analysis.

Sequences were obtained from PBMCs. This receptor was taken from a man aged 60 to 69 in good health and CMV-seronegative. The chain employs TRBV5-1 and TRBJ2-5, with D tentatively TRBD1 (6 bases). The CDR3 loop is CASSFQGLETQYF. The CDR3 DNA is TGCGCCAGCAGTTTTCAGGGGCTGGAGACCCAGTACTTC. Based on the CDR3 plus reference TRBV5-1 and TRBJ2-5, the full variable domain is KAGVTQTPRYLIKTRGQQVTLSCSPISGHRSVSWYQQTPGQGLQFLFEYFSETQRNKGNFPGRFSGRQFSNSRSEMNVSTLELGDSALYLCASSFQGLETQYFGPGTRLLVL.